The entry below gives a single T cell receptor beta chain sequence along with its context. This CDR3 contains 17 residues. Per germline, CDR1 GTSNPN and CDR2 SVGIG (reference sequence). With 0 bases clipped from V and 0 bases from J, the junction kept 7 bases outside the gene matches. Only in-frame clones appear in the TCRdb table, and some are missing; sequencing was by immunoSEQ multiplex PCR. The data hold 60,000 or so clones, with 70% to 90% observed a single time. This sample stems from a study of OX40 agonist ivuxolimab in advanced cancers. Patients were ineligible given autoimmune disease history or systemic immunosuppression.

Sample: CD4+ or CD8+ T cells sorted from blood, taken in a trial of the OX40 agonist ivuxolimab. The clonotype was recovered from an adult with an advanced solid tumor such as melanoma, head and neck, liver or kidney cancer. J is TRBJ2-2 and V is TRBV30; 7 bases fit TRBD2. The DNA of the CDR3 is TGTGCCTGGAGTGTAGTCAAGCGGGGATCGAACACCGGGGAGCTGTTTTTT. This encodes CAWSVVKRGSNTGELFF. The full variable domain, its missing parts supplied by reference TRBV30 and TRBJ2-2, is SQTIHQWPATLVQPVGSPLSLECTVEGTSNPNLYWYRQAAGRGLQLLFYSVGIGQISSEVPQNLSASRPQDRQFILSSKKLLLSDSGFYLCAWSVVKRGSNTGELFFGEGSRLTVL.